The clone carrying this T cell receptor (beta chain) was found once. What it binds is unknown. Here immunoSEQ multiplex PCR was the method, and the copy in TCRdb shows in-frame clones only, minus some. The sample lists 110,000 or so clones, under 85% seen once, with 3% to 3.5% in the top ten. This sample was taken from a study of cytomegalovirus exposure and HLA in healthy donors. Germline lookup yields CDR1 SGHKS and CDR2 YYEKEE (reference sequence). With 4 bases removed from V and 3 bases from J, the gap between germline ends came to 12 bases. CDR3 length: 14 residues. Study-wide findings and caveats: Cytomegalovirus-associated status was assigned to approximately 160 TCR beta chains. Rarity held for most TCR sequences, but there were some public TCRs that occurred in many donors. Diagnosis of cytomegalovirus status made by the classifier reportedly showed high specificity and sensitivity.

The source material was PBMCs. The chain couples TRBV5-5 to TRBJ2-3; a possible D gene is TRBD1 (6 bases). The sequence came from a woman in her late teens or twenties in good health and CMV-seronegative. The CDR3 nucleotides read TGTGCCAGCAGCCCATCGGACAGTACAGATACGCAGTATTTT. It encodes CASSPSDSTDTQYF.